The clone carrying this TCR beta chain was seen a single time. Its antigen is unknown. Trimming took 5 bases from V and 6 from J, leaving 14 bases between them. The germline V gene has CDR1 MDHEN and CDR2 SYDVKM. The length of the CDR3 is 13 residues. The sample originates from a study of CD8 T cells in Susac syndrome. The RNA, about 0.45 to 1 ug, was put through reverse transcription using random hexamers. Amplification of TCR beta CDR3 by immunoSEQ multiplex PCR spanned 54 Vbeta and 13 Jbeta. TCRdb ran MiXCR on the immunoSEQ multiplex PCR reads and lists one entry per CDR3 protein. The profile covers about 120,000 distinct CDR3 sequences, with about 95% appearing a single time and around 0.2% taken by the ten largest. Study-wide results and limits: In total CD8+ repertoires, some 15 Susac-specific public clones were found, and in CD8+ TEMRA repertoires, 4 or 5 were found.

The V call is TRBV28, the J call TRBJ2-7; D may be TRBD2 (6 bases). The sample taken for sequencing was CD8+ T cells from PBMCs. This receptor was obtained from a human donor with Susac syndrome. The CDR3 DNA is TGTGCCAGCAGTCCTCCCCCCGGGGGCGAGCAGTACTTC. Amino acid sequence: CASSPPPGGEQYF. The full variable domain, its missing parts supplied by reference TRBV28 and TRBJ2-7, is DVKVTQSSRYLVKRTGEKVFLECVQDMDHENMFWYRQDPGLGLRLIYFSYDVKMKEKGDIPEGYSVSREKKERFSLILESASTNQTSMYLCASSPPPGGEQYFGPGTRLTVT.